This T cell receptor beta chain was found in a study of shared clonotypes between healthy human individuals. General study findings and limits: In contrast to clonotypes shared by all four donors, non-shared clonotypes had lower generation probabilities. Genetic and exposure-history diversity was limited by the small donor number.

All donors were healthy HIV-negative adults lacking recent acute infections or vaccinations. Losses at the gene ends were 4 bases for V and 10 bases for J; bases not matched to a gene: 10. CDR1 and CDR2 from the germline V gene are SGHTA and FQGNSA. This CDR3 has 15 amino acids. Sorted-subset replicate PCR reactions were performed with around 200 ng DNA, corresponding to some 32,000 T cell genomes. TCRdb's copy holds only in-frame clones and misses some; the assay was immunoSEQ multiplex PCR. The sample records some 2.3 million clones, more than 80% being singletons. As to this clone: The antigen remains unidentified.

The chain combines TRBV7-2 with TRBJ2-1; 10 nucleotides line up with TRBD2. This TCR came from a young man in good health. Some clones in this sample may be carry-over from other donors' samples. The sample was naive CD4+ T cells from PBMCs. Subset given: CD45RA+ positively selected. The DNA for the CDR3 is TGTGCCAGCAGCTCCGCCGCTAGCGGGAGAATAGAGCAGTTCTTC. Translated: CASSSAASGRIEQFF.